Shown below are 26 T cell receptor beta chains from a single sample sequenced in a study of T cell changes during pregnancy in multiple sclerosis. Only in-frame clones appear in the TCRdb table, and some are missing; sequencing was by immunoSEQ multiplex PCR. Among approximately 69,000 clones listed, around 90% were seen once. Sequencing was performed on CD4+ T cells from peripheral blood mononuclear cells, taken in the third trimester of pregnancy. The receptors derive from a female donor in good health, enrolled as a control in a pregnancy study.

The chain joins TRBV2 to TRBJ1-1, with D maybe TRBD1 (5 bases). V lost 5 bases, J lost 1 base, and 14 bases lay in between. The germline gives CDR1 SNHLY, CDR2 FYNNEI. This CDR3 contains 15 residues. The CDR3 bases are TGTGCCAGCAGTTACTCGACGACAGCGAACACTGAAGCTTTCTTT. Its translation: CASSYSTTANTEAFF. Complete variable domain (other parts from reference TRBV2 and TRBJ1-1): EPEVTQTPSHQVTQMGQEVILRCVPISNHLYFYWYRQILGQKVEFLVSFYNNEISEKSEIFDDQFSVERPDGSNFTLKIRSTKLEDSAMYFCASSYSTTANTEAFFGQGTRLTVV.

The genes are TRBV5-1 and TRBJ1-1; TRBD1 is a possible D gene (5 bases). V lost 2 bases and J lost 4, with 9 bases in between. The CDR3 runs 13 residues. Germline V gene lookup returns CDR1 SGHRS and CDR2 YFSETQ. The CDR3 bases are TGCGCCAGCAGCTTATCGGGGGGCACTGAAGCTTTCTTT. It translates to CASSLSGGTEAFF.

This clone was counted between two and nine times. The chain combines TRBV30 with TRBJ1-5, with TRBD1 as a possible D gene (6 bases). Trimming took off 3 bases at V and 5 bases at J, with 14 bases between the two ends. CDR3 size: 14 residues. Germline CDR1 reads GTSNPN; CDR2 reads SVGIG (reference sequence). CDR3 sequence (DNA): TGTGCCTGGAGCGGCGACAGGTTCTATCAGCCCCAGCATTTT. Translating gives CAWSGDRFYQPQHF.

This sequence joins TRBV6-5 and TRBJ2-1; no reliable D call. Germline loops: CDR1 MNHEY, CDR2 SVGAGI. V dropped 2 bases and J dropped 8 bases, with 19 bases sitting between them. This CDR3 is built from 16 residues. As DNA, the CDR3 is TGTGCCAGCAGTTACCTTGCAGGCCGCTCGCGCTATGAGCAGTTCTTC. As protein: CASSYLAGRSRYEQFF.

V gene TRBV6-4 combines with J gene TRBJ1-5; 12 bases align to TRBD1. CDR3 length equals 14 residues. CDR1 is MRHNA, CDR2 SNTAGT, per germline. Losses at the gene ends were 11 bases for V and 5 bases for J; bases not matched to a gene: 7. Here the CDR3 DNA reads TGTGCCGGACGGGACAGGGGGCAGTATCAGCCCCAGCATTTT. It codes for CAGRDRGQYQPQHF.

The gene calls are TRBV6-5 and TRBJ2-1; D might be TRBD1 (6 bases). Germline CDR1 MNHEY, CDR2 SVGAGI. CDR3 length equals 15 residues. V dropped 5 bases and J dropped 3 bases, with 14 bases sitting between them. CDR3 sequence reads: CASSVGGNLYNEQFF. The DNA of the CDR3 is TGTGCCAGCAGTGTAGGGGGTAATCTCTACAATGAGCAGTTCTTC.

J is TRBJ1-1 and V is TRBV9, with D possibly matching TRBD1 (6 bases). V gave up 4 bases and J gave up 8 bases, with 15 bases separating them. Germline-derived CDR1 and CDR2 are SGDLS and YYNGEE. This CDR3 spans 13 amino acids. The chain's CDR3 is CASSRAQGTEAFF. Written as DNA, the CDR3 is TGTGCCAGCAGCAGAGCGCAGGGGACCGAAGCTTTCTTT.

The gene calls are TRBV5-4 and TRBJ2-1, with 16 bases aligning to TRBD2. The germline V gene has CDR1 SGHNT and CDR2 YYREEE (reference sequence). V was clipped by 0 bases and J by 7 bases; unmatched bases: 10. The CDR3 totals 19 residues. CDR3 in DNA: TGTGCCAGCAGCTTGGAGGTGGGACTAGCGGGGGGGCCGGGGAATGAGCAGTTCTTC. This sequence encodes CASSLEVGLAGGPGNEQFF.

The CDR3 protein is CASSVNGGGNTEAFF. Written as DNA, the CDR3 is TGTGCCAGTAGCGTAAACGGGGGTGGGAACACTGAAGCTTTCTTT. V gene TRBV19 combines with J gene TRBJ1-1; weak D call: TRBD1 (5 bases). The CDR3 runs to 15 residues. V lost 6 bases, J lost 1 base, and 15 bases lay in between. Germline V lookup: CDR1 LNHDA, CDR2 SQIVND (reference sequence). Supplemented by reference TRBV19 and TRBJ1-1, the full variable domain reads DGGITQSPKYLFRKEGQNVTLSCEQNLNHDAMYWYRQDPGQGLRLIYYSQIVNDFQKGDIAEGYSVSREKKESFPLTVTSAQKNPTAFYLCASSVNGGGNTEAFFGQGTRLTVV.

V usage is TRBV4-3 and J usage is TRBJ2-1, with 11 positions matching TRBD2. Germline V gene lookup returns CDR1 LGHNA and CDR2 YSLEER. The V and J ends lost 1 base and 6 bases, in that order; junction bases with no gene match: 2. The CDR3 spans 15 residues. The CDR3 region is CASSQGLAGGNEQFF. The CDR3 DNA reads as TGCGCCAGCAGCCAAGGGCTAGCGGGGGGCAATGAGCAGTTCTTC.

This rearrangement joins TRBV5-1 to TRBJ1-2, with 9 bases identical to TRBD1. Unmatched junction bases numbered 15, after V lost 4 bases and J lost 8 bases. Germline loops: CDR1 SGHRS, CDR2 YFSETQ. This CDR3 has 16 amino acids. Here the CDR3 DNA reads TGCGCCAGCAGCATAGGACAGGGGACCGCTCAGGGGGGCTACACCTTC. Translated, it gives CASSIGQGTAQGGYTF.

The genes are TRBV7-3 and TRBJ2-3, with a tentative D call TRBD2 (6 bases). V lost 3 bases to trimming and J lost 1 base, with 8 bases between them. CDR3 length equals 14 residues. Germline values: CDR1 SGHTA, CDR2 FQGTGA. The CDR3 bases are TGTGCCAGCAGCTTTGCGGGGCGCACAGATACGCAGTATTTT. Its translation: CASSFAGRTDTQYF.

The rearrangement joins TRBV7-2 to TRBJ1-2, with no clear D. This CDR3 has 13 residues. V was pared by 3 bases and J by 2 bases, with 7 bases between. CDR1 SGHTA and CDR2 FQGNSA come from the germline V gene. CDR3 coding DNA: TGTGCCAGCAGCTTGGACTTAAACTATGGCTACACCTTC. Protein: CASSLDLNYGYTF. Combining the CDR3 with reference TRBV7-2 and TRBJ1-2 gives the whole variable domain GAGVSQSPSNKVTEKGKDVELRCDPISGHTALYWYRQSLGQGLEFLIYFQGNSAPDKSGLPSDRFSAERTGGSVSTLTIQRTQQEDSAVYLCASSLDLNYGYTFGSGTRLTVV.

V and J are TRBV27 and TRBJ2-7; TRBD2 matches 14 bases. The length of the CDR3 is 16 residues. Looked up from germline, CDR1 is MNHEY and CDR2 is SMNVEV (reference sequence). The V and J ends lost 6 bases and 1 base, in that order; junction bases with no gene match: 5. CDR3 residues: CASSGLAGGKSYEQYF. Written as DNA, the CDR3 is TGTGCCAGCAGCGGACTAGCGGGAGGAAAGTCCTACGAGCAGTACTTC.

The V call is TRBV10-3, the J call TRBJ1-1; D remains unclear. The germline V and J ends were trimmed by 6 bases and 1 base, with 15 bases remaining between them. Germline CDR1 and CDR2: ENHRY and SYGVKD. The CDR3 runs 15 residues. The CDR3 region has the DNA TGTGCCATCAGGACCCGAACAGAGGGGAACACTGAAGCTTTCTTT. This translates into CAIRTRTEGNTEAFF.

This rearrangement joins TRBV4-3 to TRBJ2-5, with TRBD2 identical over 14 bases. The germline V gene encodes CDR1 LGHNA and CDR2 YSLEER. Trimming cost V 4 bases and J 3 bases; bases outside gene matches: 1. CDR3 size: 15 residues. CDR3 region: CASSLGLAGEETQYF. The CDR3 coding sequence is TGCGCCAGCAGCCTGGGACTAGCGGGGGAAGAGACCCAGTACTTC.

The V and J genes are TRBV14 and TRBJ2-1, with 8 nucleotides matching TRBD2. CDR1 SGHDN and CDR2 FVKESK come from the germline V gene. There are 15 residues in the CDR3. The V segment lost 5 bases and the J segment 7 bases; nucleotides outside the gene matches: 10. CDR3 coding DNA: TGTGCCAGCAGCAAAATAGGACTAGCACGGAATGAGCAGTTCTTC. The encoded protein is CASSKIGLARNEQFF.

This sequence joins TRBV5-6 and TRBJ1-4; 7 bases are a match to TRBD1. This CDR3 spans 15 amino acids. The V and J ends lost 3 bases and 8 bases, in that order; junction bases with no gene match: 10. The germline gives CDR1 SGHDT, CDR2 YYEEEE. CDR3 region: CASSSMTGLLEKLFF. CDR3 bases: TGTGCCAGCAGCTCTATGACAGGGCTGTTGGAAAAACTGTTTTTT.

This clone showed up just once. This chain joins TRBV6-5 and TRBJ2-7; D possibly corresponds to TRBD2 (6 bases). CDR1 and CDR2 (germline): MNHEY, SVGAGI. V was cut by 2 bases and J by 3 bases, with 14 bases left in between. The CDR3 contains 15 residues. In DNA, the CDR3 is TGTGCCAGCAGTTACGCCCCGGGGGAGAACTACGAGCAGTACTTC. The encoded protein is CASSYAPGENYEQYF.

The chain employs TRBV5-6 and TRBJ1-6; 8 bases align to TRBD1. This CDR3 is 16 amino acids long. J gave up 7 bases and V 3 bases, and 9 bases lay outside the gene matches. Germline CDR1 and CDR2: SGHDT and YYEEEE. CDR3 sequence reads: CASSSFGQGKNSPLHF. The CDR3 nucleotides read TGTGCCAGCAGCTCGTTTGGACAGGGAAAGAATTCACCCCTCCACTTT.

CDR3 region: CASSPRDRDQPQHF. CDR3 nucleotide sequence: TGTGCCAGCTCACCCCGGGACAGGGATCAGCCCCAGCATTTT. This chain connects TRBV18 to TRBJ1-5, with TRBD1 matching over 9 bases. Per germline, CDR1 KGHSH and CDR2 LQKENI. Trimming took 3 bases from V and 5 from J; bases not matched to a gene: 2. The CDR3 covers 14 residues.

This clone was found a few times. This chain joins TRBV7-2 and TRBJ1-2; TRBD1 matches at 8 bases. The germline gives CDR1 SGHTA, CDR2 FQGNSA. The CDR3 is made up of 14 amino acids. V trimming: 2 bases; J trimming: 6 bases; junction bases outside the gene matches: 5. The CDR3 reads CASSLHGQGNGYTF. The CDR3, as DNA: TGTGCCAGCAGCTTACACGGACAGGGAAATGGCTACACCTTC.

CDR3 sequence reads: CASSYTGMGGYTF. The CDR3 bases are TGTGCCAGCAGTTACACCGGGATGGGTGGCTACACCTTC. The V and J genes are TRBV6-6 and TRBJ1-2; D remains ambiguous. The ends were cut back, 2 bases at V and 7 bases at J, with 11 bases in the middle. The CDR3 extends over 13 amino acids. In germline, CDR1 is MNHNY, CDR2 SVGAGI (reference sequence).

This clone has a handful of counts. One end of the junction fails to match germline, which may point to a read error. The J gene is TRBJ1-1, the V gene TRBV27; the match to TRBD1 covers 10 bases. The germline gives CDR1 MNHEY, CDR2 SMNVEV (reference sequence). This CDR3 is built from 13 residues. CDR3 nucleotide sequence: TGTGCCAGCAGGGGACAGGGGACTACTGCAGCTTTCTTT. Its translation: CASRGQGTTAAFF.

This clone was seen a single time. V gene TRBV4-3 combines with J gene TRBJ2-7, with D possibly TRBD2 on 6 matching bases. Germline V CDR1 and CDR2: LGHNA, YSLEER. V lost 0 bases and J lost 2, with 14 bases in between. The length of the CDR3 is 16 residues. In DNA form, the CDR3 reads TGCGCCAGCAGCCAAGATTACGGGGGTGAGGCCTACGAGCAGTACTTC. This codes for CASSQDYGGEAYEQYF.

This clone was seen only a few times. J is TRBJ1-1 and V is TRBV7-2; possible D gene TRBD1, 6 bases. V lost 1 base to trimming and J lost 2 bases, with 11 bases between them. The CDR3 is 15 amino acids. Per germline, CDR1 SGHTA and CDR2 FQGNSA. This CDR3 reads CASSLDIGGNTEAFF. The CDR3, as DNA: TGTGCCAGCAGCTTAGACATAGGGGGAAACACTGAAGCTTTCTTT.